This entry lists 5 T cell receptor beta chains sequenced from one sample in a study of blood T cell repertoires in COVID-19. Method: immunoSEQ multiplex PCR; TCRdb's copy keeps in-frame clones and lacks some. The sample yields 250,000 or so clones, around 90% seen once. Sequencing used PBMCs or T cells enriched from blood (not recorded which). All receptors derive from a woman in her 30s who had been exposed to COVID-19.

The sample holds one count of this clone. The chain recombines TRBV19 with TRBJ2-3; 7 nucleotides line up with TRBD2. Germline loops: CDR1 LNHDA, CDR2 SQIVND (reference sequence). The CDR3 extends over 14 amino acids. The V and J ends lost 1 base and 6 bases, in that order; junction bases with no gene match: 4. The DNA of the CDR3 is TGTGCCAGTAGTATAGCGGGAGGATCCGATACGCAGTATTTT. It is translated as CASSIAGGSDTQYF.

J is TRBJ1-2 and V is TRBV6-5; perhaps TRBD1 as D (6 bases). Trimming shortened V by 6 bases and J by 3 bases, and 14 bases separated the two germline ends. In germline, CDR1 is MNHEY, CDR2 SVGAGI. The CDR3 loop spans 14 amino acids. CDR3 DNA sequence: TGTGCCAGCAGAAAGGGGGTGAACTACTATGGCTACACCTTC. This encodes CASRKGVNYYGYTF.

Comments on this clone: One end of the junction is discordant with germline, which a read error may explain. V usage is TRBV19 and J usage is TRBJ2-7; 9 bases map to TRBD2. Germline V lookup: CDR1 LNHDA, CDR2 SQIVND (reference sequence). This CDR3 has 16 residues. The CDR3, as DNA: TGTGTCAGTAGTACCCTAACTAGCGGGCGCTCCTACGAGCAGTACTTC. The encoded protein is CVSSTLTSGRSYEQYF.

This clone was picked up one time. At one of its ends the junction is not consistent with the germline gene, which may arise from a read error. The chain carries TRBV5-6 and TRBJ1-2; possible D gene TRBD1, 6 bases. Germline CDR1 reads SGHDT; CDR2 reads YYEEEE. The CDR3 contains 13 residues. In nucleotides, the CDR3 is TGTGCCAGCACCTTGGACAGACACTATGGCTACACCTTC. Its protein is CASTLDRHYGYTF.

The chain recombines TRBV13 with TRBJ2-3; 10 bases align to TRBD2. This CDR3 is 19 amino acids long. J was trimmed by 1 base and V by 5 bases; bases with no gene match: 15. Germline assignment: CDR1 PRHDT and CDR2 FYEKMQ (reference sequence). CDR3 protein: CASSGAGLAGVRRTDTQYF. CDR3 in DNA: TGTGCCAGCAGCGGGGCGGGCCTAGCGGGAGTACGACGCACAGATACGCAGTATTTT.